Here is one TCR beta chain with its context. What it recognizes is unknown. The CD8 memory fraction combined CD45RO+ cells with TemRA cells (CCR7-negative CD45RA+). Using immunoSEQ multiplex PCR, the repertoire was profiled, and TCRdb retains in-frame clones only, with some absent. Among approximately 640,000 clones listed, less than 95% were seen once. Germline V CDR1 and CDR2: MNHEY, SMNVEV (reference sequence). Trimming pared 3 bases from V and 0 bases from J, leaving 12 bases between. CDR3 length: 15 amino acids. The sample comes from a study of shared clonotypes between healthy human individuals. Study as a whole: Serving as donors were a couple of women and a few men, whose ages spanned 18 to 49.

Study-level points and caveats: Blood was the only sampled material, and tissue repertoires likely differ. Owing to a small donor count, the genetic and exposure-history diversity represented was limited.

This chain links TRBV27 with TRBJ2-7, with TRBD1 as a possible D gene (5 bases). This receptor was identified in a man younger than 30 in good health. Some clones in this sample may be carry-over from other donors' samples. The sequenced sample consisted of memory CD8+ T cells from PBMCs. Subset: CD45RO+ cells pooled with CCR7-negative TemRA cells. CDR3 bases: TGTGCCAGCAGTTTTGGGGTAGACAGCTCCTACGAGCAGTACTTC. Translated, it gives CASSFGVDSSYEQYF.